Below are 32 T cell receptor beta chains sequenced from a single sample in a study of blood T cell repertoires in COVID-19. Repertoires were generated with immunoSEQ multiplex PCR, while TCRdb's copy carries only in-frame clones and drops some. The data contain approximately 200,000 clones, around 94% of them singletons. The source material was peripheral blood. The receptors derive from a man aged 25-45 years with COVID-19, enrolled during active disease.

J is TRBJ1-2 and V is TRBV5-6; 7 nucleotides align to TRBD1. Germline V gene sequence: CDR1 SGHDT, CDR2 YYEEEE. The CDR3 contains 14 residues. With 7 bases clipped from V and 4 bases from J, the junction kept 10 bases outside the gene matches. In DNA form, the CDR3 reads TGTGCCAGCGAGGACAGGACAATTTCCTATGGCTACACCTTC. Translating it yields CASEDRTISYGYTF.

This chain joins TRBV6-6 and TRBJ2-2; 8 bases are shared with TRBD1. With V trimmed by 5 bases and J by 5 bases, 4 bases remained unmatched. Germline V gene lookup returns CDR1 MNHNY and CDR2 SVGAGI (reference sequence). CDR3 length equals 14 residues. The CDR3: CASSPGTGTGELFF. The DNA of the CDR3 is TGTGCCAGCAGTCCCGGGACAGGAACCGGGGAGCTGTTTTTT.

V and J are TRBV4-1 and TRBJ2-2, with D hard to call. CDR1 MGHRA and CDR2 YSYEKL come from the germline V gene. There are 14 residues in the CDR3. V lost 0 bases to trimming and J lost 8 bases, with 10 bases between them. The CDR3 is CASSQEIRLGELFF. The DNA of the CDR3 is TGCGCCAGCAGCCAAGAGATACGGTTGGGGGAGCTGTTTTTT.

The chain combines TRBV15 with TRBJ1-1; D is uncertain. Looked up from germline, CDR1 is LNHNV and CDR2 is YYDKDF (reference sequence). V was shortened by 0 bases and J by 2 bases, with 10 bases between the two germline ends. The CDR3 is made up of 15 amino acids. The CDR3 DNA reads TGTGCCACCAGCAGAGACAGAACGATTAACACTGAAGCTTTCTTT. Translation gives CATSRDRTINTEAFF.

The chain couples TRBV7-2 to TRBJ2-1; 12 positions match TRBD2. CDR3 length: 15 residues. Looked up from germline, CDR1 is SGHTA and CDR2 is FQGNSA. The V gene end was trimmed by 5 bases and the J gene end by 10 bases; junction bases not matched to a gene: 9. The CDR3 region has the DNA TGTGCCAGCAGCCGCTCTAGCGGGGGGGCGCGGGAGCAGTTCTTC. Its translation is CASSRSSGGAREQFF.

This clone occurred once. This chain connects TRBV7-3 to TRBJ2-1, with D possibly being TRBD1 (6 bases). The CDR3 consists of 13 residues. V was shortened by 3 bases and J by 5 bases, with 8 bases between the two germline ends. Per germline, CDR1 SGHTA and CDR2 FQGTGA. CDR3 amino acids: CASSFRTDNEQFF. DNA for the CDR3: TGTGCCAGCAGCTTCCGGACAGACAATGAGCAGTTCTTC.

The gene calls are TRBV5-1 and TRBJ1-2; D is unresolved. Trimming removed 0 bases at V and 0 bases at J, with 9 bases between. Germline V gene lookup returns CDR1 SGHRS and CDR2 YFSETQ. The CDR3 is 15 residues long. The CDR3 DNA sequence: TGCGCCAGCAGCTTGGAACAGCCGTCTAACTATGGCTACACCTTC. Residues: CASSLEQPSNYGYTF. Complete variable domain (other parts from reference TRBV5-1 and TRBJ1-2): KAGVTQTPRYLIKTRGQQVTLSCSPISGHRSVSWYQQTPGQGLQFLFEYFSETQRNKGNFPGRFSGRQFSNSRSEMNVSTLELGDSALYLCASSLEQPSNYGYTFGSGTRLTVV.

Worth noting for this clone: Other DNA sequences within the sample encode an identical CDR3. The chain recombines TRBV5-1 with TRBJ2-5, with no clear D. The CDR3 extends over 11 amino acids. Trimming cost V 4 bases and J 2 bases, with 3 bases left between them. The germline V gene encodes CDR1 SGHRS and CDR2 YFSETQ. DNA of the CDR3: TGCGCCAGCAGCCTGCAAGAGACCCAGTACTTC. Its protein product is CASSLQETQYF.

V and J are TRBV10-2 and TRBJ1-5; D is perhaps TRBD1 (6 bases). Trimming stripped 2 bases from V and 2 bases from J, with 7 bases between. The CDR3 is 14 residues long. Germline-derived CDR1 and CDR2 are WSHSY and SAAADI. CDR3 in amino acids: CASSEAGGNQPQHF. The CDR3 DNA is TGCGCCAGCAGTGAGGCAGGGGGCAATCAGCCCCAGCATTTT.

The chain has TRBV12-3 or TRBV12-4 and TRBJ1-5; D gene unclear. Trimming stripped 6 bases from V and 4 bases from J, with 7 bases between. The CDR3 contains 12 residues. The CDR3 protein is CASSLLNQPQHF. DNA of the CDR3: TGTGCCAGCAGCTTGTTAAATCAGCCCCAGCATTTT.

This clone appeared once. This chain uses TRBV13 with TRBJ1-6, with D perhaps TRBD1 (5 bases). The CDR3 is made up of 15 amino acids. Germline assignment: CDR1 PRHDT and CDR2 FYEKMQ (reference sequence). Trimming took 0 bases from V and 8 from J, leaving 11 bases between them. DNA of the CDR3: TGTGCCAGCAGCTTAGGATCAGGGTCGGATTCACCCCTCCACTTT. It translates to CASSLGSGSDSPLHF.

This chain joins TRBV6-5 and TRBJ1-1, with D unclear. V was shortened by 6 bases and J by 1 base, with 12 bases between the two germline ends. Germline loops: CDR1 MNHEY, CDR2 SVGAGI. The CDR3 extends over 14 amino acids. DNA for the CDR3: TGTGCCAGCAGGCCGGTTAACCAGAACACTGAAGCTTTCTTT. It is translated as CASRPVNQNTEAFF.

The chain employs TRBV10-1 and TRBJ2-2; the match to TRBD1 covers 7 bases. Losses at the gene ends were 6 bases for V and 5 bases for J; bases not matched to a gene: 6. CDR3 length: 14 amino acids. CDR1 and CDR2 from the germline V gene are WNHNN and SYGVQD (reference sequence). DNA of the CDR3: TGCGCCAGCAGCGACAGGGCGATGACCGGGGAGCTGTTTTTT. Its protein is CASSDRAMTGELFF.

The J gene is TRBJ1-6, the V gene TRBV10-1; unclear D gene. This CDR3 has 14 amino acids. V lost 2 bases to trimming and J lost 3 bases, with 5 bases between them. From germline, CDR1 is WNHNN and CDR2 SYGVQD (reference sequence). CDR3 sequence (DNA): TGCGCCAGCAGTGAGGCCAGCTATAATTCACCCCTCCACTTT. This sequence encodes CASSEASYNSPLHF.

The DNA for the CDR3 is TGTGCCACCAGCAGAGATCTGGGGGGCGGGGAGCTGTTTTTT. It yields the protein CATSRDLGGGELFF. This chain joins TRBV15 and TRBJ2-2; tentative D call: TRBD2 (6 bases). There are 14 residues in the CDR3. The germline V gene has CDR1 LNHNV and CDR2 YYDKDF (reference sequence). V was shortened by 0 bases and J by 7 bases, with 9 bases between the two germline ends. The full variable domain, in which reference TRBV15 and TRBJ2-2 provide the parts outside the CDR3, is DAMVIQNPRYQVTQFGKPVTLSCSQTLNHNVMYWYQQKSSQAPKLLFHYYDKDFNNEADTPDNFQSRRPNTSFCFLDIRSPGLGDTAMYLCATSRDLGGGELFFGEGSRLTVL.

This clone was observed a few times. The chain couples TRBV5-1 to TRBJ1-1; the match to TRBD1 covers 7 bases. CDR1 SGHRS and CDR2 YFSETQ come from the germline V gene. V dropped 3 bases and J dropped 0; count of bases not matched to a gene: 14. The CDR3 contains 18 residues. CDR3 in DNA: TGCGCCAGCAGCTCAGGCATCTGGACAGGACGAATGAACACTGAAGCTTTCTTT. It yields the protein CASSSGIWTGRMNTEAFF.

The rearrangement links TRBV5-1 to TRBJ1-1; D might be TRBD1 (6 bases). Germline values: CDR1 SGHRS, CDR2 YFSETQ. With 7 bases removed from V and 4 bases from J, the gap between germline ends came to 20 bases. This CDR3 has 15 amino acids. The DNA for the CDR3 is TGCGCCAGCCTACCAGCGGGGGCCCTAGCCACTGAAGCTTTCTTT. Translated, it gives CASLPAGALATEAFF.

This chain joins TRBV7-9 and TRBJ1-2; maybe TRBD1 (6 bases). V was cut by 2 bases and J by 7 bases, with 11 bases left in between. The CDR3 runs 13 residues. The V gene's germline CDR1 is SEHNR and CDR2 FQNEAQ (reference sequence). CDR3 loop: CASSLLGGGGYTF. In DNA form, the CDR3 reads TGTGCCAGCAGCTTATTAGGGGGTGGTGGCTACACCTTC.

The chain is built from TRBV12-3 or TRBV12-4 and TRBJ2-6, with D unclear. The CDR3 is 12 amino acids. The V end was cut by 10 bases, the J end by 0 bases, with 4 bases between. The CDR3 is CATHSGANVLTF. CDR3 sequence (DNA): TGTGCCACCCACTCTGGGGCCAACGTCCTGACTTTC.

The chain is built from TRBV2 and TRBJ1-2; D is ambiguous. CDR3 length: 13 residues. Germline assignment: CDR1 SNHLY and CDR2 FYNNEI. Trimming left V 6 bases short and J 1 base short, with 9 bases between. CDR3 nucleotide sequence: TGTGCCAGCAGCGACGGGATTAACTATGGCTACACCTTC. As protein: CASSDGINYGYTF.

The V and J genes are TRBV28 and TRBJ2-5; D remains unclear. CDR1 is MDHEN and CDR2 is SYDVKM in the germline V gene. This CDR3 contains 14 residues. The germline V and J ends were trimmed by 4 bases and 2 bases, with 11 bases remaining between them. This CDR3 reads CASSSRLIQETQYF. The CDR3 DNA sequence: TGTGCCAGCAGTTCTCGACTGATACAAGAGACCCAGTACTTC. The whole variable domain, filled in from reference TRBV28 and TRBJ2-5, reads DVKVTQSSRYLVKRTGEKVFLECVQDMDHENMFWYRQDPGLGLRLIYFSYDVKMKEKGDIPEGYSVSREKKERFSLILESASTNQTSMYLCASSSRLIQETQYFGPGTRLLVL.

The CDR3 DNA sequence: TGTGCCAGCAGTTTGGGGCCCTCCTACGAGCAGTACTTC. Its protein is CASSLGPSYEQYF. The gene calls are TRBV27 and TRBJ2-7; tentative D call: TRBD1 (5 bases). Trimming shortened V by 3 bases and J by 0 bases, and 6 bases separated the two germline ends. CDR3 length: 13 amino acids. Per germline, CDR1 MNHEY and CDR2 SMNVEV (reference sequence).

This clone was seen only once. The CDR3 DNA sequence: TGTGCCAGCAGCTTAAGCGGGGTCCAGAGAAATCAGCCCCAGCATTTT. It specifies CASSLSGVQRNQPQHF. The chain links TRBV7-2 to TRBJ1-5; D gene ambiguous. Trimming took off 2 bases at V and 4 bases at J, with 15 bases between the two ends. CDR1 is SGHTA and CDR2 is FQGNSA in the germline V gene. CDR3 length: 16 amino acids.

This chain joins TRBV3-1 (or the pseudogene TRBV3-2) and TRBJ1-2; D perhaps matches TRBD1 (5 bases). V shed 4 bases and J shed 4 bases, with 13 bases lying between them. The CDR3 has 14 amino acids. Germline V gene data show CDR1 as LGHDT and CDR2 as YNNKEL (reference sequence). CDR3 sequence (DNA): TGTGCCAGCAGCCTAAGAGCGGGACCCTATGGCTACACCTTC. Amino acids: CASSLRAGPYGYTF.

The gene calls are TRBV7-2 and TRBJ1-2; maybe TRBD1 (5 bases). V was pared by 5 bases and J by 8 bases, with 18 bases between. Germline V CDR1 and CDR2: SGHTA, FQGNSA. This CDR3 comprises 14 residues. The CDR3 region has the DNA TGTGCCAGCAGCGTCCCCGGGGGAGGAGGGGGCTACACCTTC. Protein product: CASSVPGGGGGYTF.

This rearrangement joins TRBV4-2 to TRBJ1-2; D ambiguous. CDR1 is LGHNA and CDR2 is YNFKEQ in the germline V gene. The CDR3 consists of 13 residues. V shed 1 base and J shed 6 bases, with 9 bases lying between them. The CDR3 DNA reads as TGTGCCAGCAGCCAAGCTGACGGGGATGGCTACACCTTC. Its translation is CASSQADGDGYTF.

The chain recombines TRBV7-9 with TRBJ2-5; TRBD2 aligns across 10 bases. The ends lost 4 bases at V and 8 bases at J; junction bases unmatched: 7. The CDR3 loop spans 14 amino acids. Germline V CDR1 and CDR2: SEHNR, FQNEAQ (reference sequence). The CDR3 nucleotides read TGTGCCAGCAGCTACAGCGGGGGGGCCCCCACCCAGTACTTC. As protein: CASSYSGGAPTQYF.

V is TRBV7-2 and J is TRBJ1-5; no definite D call. Trimming removed 1 base from V and 7 bases from J, with 8 bases in between. The CDR3 loop spans 13 amino acids. Germline loops: CDR1 SGHTA, CDR2 FQGNSA. CDR3 region: CASSLDVSQPQHF. For the CDR3, the DNA is TGTGCCAGCAGCTTAGATGTCTCCCAGCCCCAGCATTTT.

The J gene is TRBJ1-4, the V gene TRBV6-5; 7 bases map to TRBD1. The CDR3 loop spans 12 amino acids. Germline V gene sequence: CDR1 MNHEY, CDR2 SVGAGI. The trim removed 9 bases at V and 7 bases at J, leaving 5 bases unmatched. CDR3 nucleotide sequence: TGTGCCAGTGAGAGGGGGCCTGAAAAACTGTTTTTT. Translating it yields CASERGPEKLFF.

The chain uses TRBV19 and TRBJ2-1; 8 bases align to TRBD2. The germline V gene encodes CDR1 LNHDA and CDR2 SQIVND (reference sequence). The CDR3 is 15 residues long. Unmatched junction bases numbered 9, after V lost 5 bases and J lost 6 bases. This chain's CDR3 is CASSRLAGSGNEQFF. The CDR3 DNA is TGTGCCAGTAGTCGATTAGCGGGGAGCGGCAATGAGCAGTTCTTC.

The chain employs TRBV18 and TRBJ2-7; weak D call: TRBD1 (6 bases). CDR1 and CDR2 (germline): KGHSH, LQKENI. V was trimmed by 3 bases and J by 2 bases, leaving 11 bases between them. The CDR3 is 14 amino acids. The CDR3 spells CASSPGRGAYEQYF. CDR3 nucleotides: TGTGCCAGCTCACCCGGCAGGGGAGCCTACGAGCAGTACTTC. Combining the CDR3 with reference TRBV18 and TRBJ2-7 gives the whole variable domain NAGVMQNPRHLVRRRGQEARLRCSPMKGHSHVYWYRQLPEEGLKFMVYLQKENIIDESGMPKERFSAEFPKEGPSILRIQQVVRGDSAAYFCASSPGRGAYEQYFGPGTRLTVT.

This clone was recorded once. The gene calls are TRBV5-1 and TRBJ1-1; 9 positions agree with TRBD1. The V gene end was trimmed by 2 bases and the J gene end by 0 bases; junction bases not matched to a gene: 11. The length of the CDR3 is 18 residues. CDR1 is SGHRS, CDR2 YFSETQ, per germline. The CDR3 nucleotides read TGCGCCAGCAGCTTACGGACAGGGGCCCTTCTTGTGAACACTGAAGCTTTCTTT. This translates into CASSLRTGALLVNTEAFF.